These 8 T cell receptor beta chains share one sample of origin, sequenced in a study of control samples from healthy donors and cancer patients. Clones were sequenced by immunoSEQ multiplex PCR, and TCRdb holds only the in-frame ones, with some missing. In the table there are fewer than 200,000 clones, 90% to 95% of which are singletons. The sample taken for sequencing was blood. The receptor source for this set is a man aged 18-30 years in good health.

The chain links TRBV5-1 to TRBJ1-6; D not resolved. The CDR3 is made up of 16 amino acids. Trimming left V 5 bases short and J 3 bases short, with 15 bases between. Germline values: CDR1 SGHRS, CDR2 YFSETQ. The CDR3 protein is CASSMTARDYNSPLHF. In nucleotides, the CDR3 is TGCGCCAGCAGTATGACGGCGAGGGACTATAATTCACCCCTCCACTTT.

The gene calls are TRBV13 and TRBJ2-5; TRBD2 matches 14 bases. The V gene's germline CDR1 is PRHDT and CDR2 FYEKMQ (reference sequence). The V segment lost 5 bases and the J segment 2 bases; nucleotides outside the gene matches: 4. The CDR3 length is 16 residues. In nucleotides, the CDR3 is TGTGCCAGCAGCCCGGGGACTAGCGGGGGTCAAGAGACCCAGTACTTC. Its protein product is CASSPGTSGGQETQYF.

On this clone itself: The same CDR3 can be traced to other DNA sequences in this sample. The CDR3 DNA follows: TGTGCCATCAGTGAGCAGGGAAACACTGAAGCTTTCTTT. As protein: CAISEQGNTEAFF. This chain connects TRBV10-3 to TRBJ1-1; tentatively, D is TRBD1 (5 bases). The germline CDR1 and CDR2 sequences are ENHRY and SYGVKD. The V gene lost 2 bases and the J gene lost 2 bases, with 6 bases spanning the gap. This CDR3 contains 13 residues.

Worth noting for this clone: At one boundary the junction diverges from the germline segment, which might be a read error. This same CDR3 is encoded by further DNA sequences in the sample. V usage is TRBV6-5 and J usage is TRBJ1-1; D possibly corresponds to TRBD1 (6 bases). The germline V gene has CDR1 MNHEY and CDR2 SVGAGI. The CDR3 length is 13 residues. The CDR3 spells CASTYTGNTEAFF. CDR3 bases: TGTGCCAGCACCTACACAGGGAACACTGAAGCCTTCTTT.

A note on this clone: Other DNA sequences in the sample encode the same CDR3. The chain couples TRBV5-1 to TRBJ2-3; a possible D gene is TRBD1 (5 bases). Germline lookup yields CDR1 SGHRS and CDR2 YFSETQ. The CDR3 covers 14 residues. Trimming stripped 2 bases from V and 1 base from J, with 8 bases between. For the CDR3, the DNA is TGCGCCAGCAGCTTAAGGGGCGGCACAGATACGCAGTATTTT. It is translated as CASSLRGGTDTQYF.

V usage is TRBV5-1 and J usage is TRBJ2-6; D unclear. V was cut by 2 bases and J by 2 bases, with 5 bases left in between. CDR1 and CDR2 (germline): SGHRS, YFSETQ. The CDR3 consists of 14 residues. The CDR3 spells CASSLSTGANVLTF. The CDR3 DNA follows: TGCGCCAGCAGCTTATCCACTGGGGCCAACGTCCTGACTTTC.

The chain couples TRBV27 to TRBJ2-5, with D uncertain. Trimming left V 1 base short and J 3 bases short, with 12 bases between. The CDR3 runs to 15 residues. Germline CDR1 is MNHEY and CDR2 is SMNVEV (reference sequence). DNA of the CDR3: TGTGCCAGCAGTTTATATCCGGGTATAGAAGAGACCCAGTACTTC. This codes for CASSLYPGIEETQYF.

The gene calls are TRBV24-1 and TRBJ1-2, with D unresolved. V was pared by 2 bases and J by 5 bases, with 2 bases between. The CDR3 length is 11 residues. Looked up from germline, CDR1 is KGHDR and CDR2 is SFDVKD. This CDR3 is CATSDSYGYTF. The CDR3 DNA follows: TGTGCCACCAGTGATTCGTATGGCTACACCTTC.